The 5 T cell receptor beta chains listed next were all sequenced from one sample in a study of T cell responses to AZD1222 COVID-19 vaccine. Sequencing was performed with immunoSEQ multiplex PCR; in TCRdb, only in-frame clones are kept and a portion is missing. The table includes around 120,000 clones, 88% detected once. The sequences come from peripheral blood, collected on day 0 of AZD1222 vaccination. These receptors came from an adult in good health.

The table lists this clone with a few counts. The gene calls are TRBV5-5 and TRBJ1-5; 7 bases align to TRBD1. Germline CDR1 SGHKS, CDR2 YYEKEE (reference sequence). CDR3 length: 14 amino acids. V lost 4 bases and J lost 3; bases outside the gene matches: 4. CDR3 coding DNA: TGTGCCAGCAGCACCACAGGGGTCAATCAGCCCCAGCATTTT. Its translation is CASSTTGVNQPQHF.

DNA for the CDR3: TGCGCCAGCAGCCGATCAGGGGGGCAACGAGAAAAACTGTTTTTT. This sequence encodes CASSRSGGQREKLFF. The chain employs TRBV4-1 and TRBJ1-4, with TRBD1 identical over 7 bases. The J segment lost 8 bases and the V segment lost 4 bases, leaving 10 bases of the junction unmatched. There are 15 residues in the CDR3. CDR1 and CDR2 (germline): MGHRA, YSYEKL.

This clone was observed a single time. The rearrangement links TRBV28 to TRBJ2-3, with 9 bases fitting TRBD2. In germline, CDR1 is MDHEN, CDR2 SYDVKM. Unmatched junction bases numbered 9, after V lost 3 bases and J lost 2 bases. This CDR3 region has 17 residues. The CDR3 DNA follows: TGTGCCAGCAGTTTTGCATCATCTAGCGGGAACACAGATACGCAGTATTTT. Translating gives CASSFASSSGNTDTQYF.

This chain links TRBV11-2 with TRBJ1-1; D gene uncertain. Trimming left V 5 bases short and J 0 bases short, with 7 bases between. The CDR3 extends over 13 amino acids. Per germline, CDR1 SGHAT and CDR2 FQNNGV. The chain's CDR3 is CASSPHLNTEAFF. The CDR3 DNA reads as TGTGCCAGCAGCCCCCACCTGAACACTGAAGCTTTCTTT.

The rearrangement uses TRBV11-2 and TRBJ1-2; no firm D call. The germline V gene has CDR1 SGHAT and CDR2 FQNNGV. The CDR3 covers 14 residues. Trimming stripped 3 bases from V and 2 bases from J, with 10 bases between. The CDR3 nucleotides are TGTGCCAGCAGCTTGAACCAAGGGAACTATGGCTACACCTTC. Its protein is CASSLNQGNYGYTF.